This TCR beta chain is from a study of control samples from healthy donors and cancer patients. TCRdb's copy holds only in-frame clones and misses some; the assay was immunoSEQ multiplex PCR. The sample includes roughly 170,000 clones, 94% of them seen just once. Germline assignment: CDR1 MGHRA and CDR2 YSYEKL. V was trimmed by 3 bases and J by 8 bases, leaving 16 bases between them. This CDR3 region has 14 residues. The sequence was obtained from a woman between 18 and 29 years old in good health. Sequenced input: blood. The chain has TRBV4-1 and TRBJ1-1; possibly TRBD1 for D (5 bases). As DNA, the CDR3 is TGCGCCAGCAGCCAGTGGGACCGATACGGGGAAGCTTTCTTT. Encoded protein: CASSQWDRYGEAFF.